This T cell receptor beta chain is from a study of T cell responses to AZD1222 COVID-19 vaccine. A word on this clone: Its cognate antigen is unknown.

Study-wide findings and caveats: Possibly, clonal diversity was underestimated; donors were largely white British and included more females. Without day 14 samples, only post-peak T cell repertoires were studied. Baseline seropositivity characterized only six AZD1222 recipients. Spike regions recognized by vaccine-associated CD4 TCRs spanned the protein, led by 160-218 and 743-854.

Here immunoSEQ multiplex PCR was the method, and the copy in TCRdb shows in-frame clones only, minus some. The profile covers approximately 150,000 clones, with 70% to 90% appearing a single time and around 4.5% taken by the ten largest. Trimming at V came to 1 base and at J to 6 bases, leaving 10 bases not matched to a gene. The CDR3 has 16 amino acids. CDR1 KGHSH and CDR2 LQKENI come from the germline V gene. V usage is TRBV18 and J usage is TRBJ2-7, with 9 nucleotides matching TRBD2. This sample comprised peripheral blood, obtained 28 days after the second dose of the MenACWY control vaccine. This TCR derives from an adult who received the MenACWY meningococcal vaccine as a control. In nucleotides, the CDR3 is TGTGCCAGCTCACCACTGGCGGGAGGGCCCTTCTCCGAGCAGTACTTC. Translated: CASSPLAGGPFSEQYF.